This entry is about one TCR beta chain. Antigen unknown. These data are taken from a study of identical twins. Points from the study as a whole: Cord blood beta clonotypes that were abundant carried fewer insertions, and memory repertoires showed no such trend. Recombination models fit unrelated individuals' TCR alpha sharing but underestimated twins'. Weaker excess twin sharing was observed in beta out-of-frame sequences.

Healthy Caucasians were all of the donors. A single record per CDR3 protein comes from TCRdb applying MiXCR to the 5' RACE reads. This sample has some 1,700,000 distinct CDR3 sequences, with less than 35% found just once. The trim removed 4 bases at V and 0 bases at J, leaving 6 bases unmatched. The germline V gene encodes CDR1 SGHRS and CDR2 YFSETQ. CDR3 length: 17 residues. The clonotype originates from a newborn girl in good health. What was sequenced was cord blood. This chain connects TRBV5-1 to TRBJ2-7; 14 nucleotides match TRBD2. CDR3 region: CASSLTSGRESSYEQYF. CDR3 DNA: TGCGCCAGCAGCCTGACTAGCGGGAGGGAAAGCTCCTACGAGCAGTACTTC.